The sequence of this T cell receptor (beta chain) was determined in a study of T cell responses to AZD1222 COVID-19 vaccine. Data came from immunoSEQ multiplex PCR; TCRdb stores just in-frame clones and leaves some out. The sample lists fewer than 150,000 clones; around 88% were seen once. Pooling covered second doses at about 4 or about 12 weeks. The length of the CDR3 is 15 residues. CDR1 and CDR2 (germline): LGHNA, YSLEER. Unmatched junction bases numbered 2, after V lost 0 bases and J lost 0 bases. This clone was seen once. The chain uses TRBV4-3 and TRBJ2-7; 7 bases are a match to TRBD1. Sequenced here: peripheral blood, sampled 28 days after the second AZD1222 dose. This receptor was taken from an adult who received the AZD1222 COVID-19 vaccine. The CDR3 DNA reads as TGCGCCAGCAGCCAAGAGGACAGGAGCTCCTACGAGCAGTACTTC. Translated: CASSQEDRSSYEQYF.